Each of the 27 T cell receptor beta chains below was sequenced from the same sample in a study of cytomegalovirus exposure and HLA in healthy donors. Clones were read by immunoSEQ multiplex PCR, and TCRdb kept only the in-frame ones, dropping some. The table has 120,000 or so clones, around 90% seen once. Sequenced input: PBMCs. The receptor set was obtained from a woman aged 18-29 years in good health and CMV-seronegative.

There are a few counts of this clone. The rearrangement uses TRBV19 and TRBJ1-1; 7 nucleotides agree with TRBD1. The CDR3 totals 16 residues. J gave up 1 base and V 4 bases, and 9 bases lay outside the gene matches. From germline, CDR1 is LNHDA and CDR2 SQIVND (reference sequence). CDR3: CASSTKKTGRNTEAFF. CDR3 nucleotides: TGTGCCAGTAGTACGAAGAAGACAGGGCGGAACACTGAAGCTTTCTTT.

The table lists this clone with a count of one. V is TRBV7-9 and J is TRBJ1-5; D is ambiguous. This CDR3 has 14 amino acids. Germline CDR1 reads SEHNR; CDR2 reads FQNEAQ (reference sequence). V was pared by 5 bases and J by 0 bases, with 8 bases between. CDR3 sequence reads: CASSPGVSNQPQHF. The CDR3 DNA reads TGTGCCAGCAGCCCCGGGGTTAGCAATCAGCCCCAGCATTTT.

This chain connects TRBV19 to TRBJ1-6; 9 bases match TRBD1. Germline values: CDR1 LNHDA, CDR2 SQIVND (reference sequence). J lost 12 bases, V lost 6 bases, and 12 bases had no gene match. There are 15 residues in the CDR3. The CDR3 is CASRSSVTGGQPLHF. The CDR3 DNA is TGTGCCAGTAGATCTTCGGTGACAGGGGGACAACCCCTCCACTTT.

The chain combines TRBV10-3 with TRBJ2-3; the D gene is possibly TRBD1 (7 bases). The V gene lost 2 bases and the J gene lost 4 bases, with 10 bases spanning the gap. This CDR3 is 14 amino acids long. Germline values: CDR1 ENHRY, CDR2 SYGVKD. As DNA, the CDR3 is TGTGCCATCAGTGAGCGGGGGACAGCAGATACGCAGTATTTT. It yields the protein CAISERGTADTQYF.

CDR3 amino acids: CASSEKGGSTGELFF. The CDR3 DNA reads TGTGCCAGCAGCGAAAAGGGAGGGTCCACCGGGGAGCTGTTTTTT. The gene calls are TRBV5-8 and TRBJ2-2, with TRBD2 identical over 7 bases. Germline assignment: CDR1 SGHTS and CDR2 YDEGEE. The CDR3 extends over 15 amino acids. With 4 bases clipped from V and 4 bases from J, the junction kept 7 bases outside the gene matches.

This sequence joins TRBV25-1 and TRBJ2-1; 11 bases are a match to TRBD2. The CDR3 spans 16 residues. Losses at the gene ends were 6 bases for V and 1 base for J; bases not matched to a gene: 5. CDR1 MGHDK and CDR2 SYGVNS come from the germline V gene. The CDR3 DNA reads TGTGCCAGCAGCACCTCTAGCGGGGGGTCCTACAATGAGCAGTTCTTC. It yields the protein CASSTSSGGSYNEQFF.

This chain connects TRBV6-5 to TRBJ2-2; the match to TRBD1 covers 11 bases. CDR1 and CDR2 from the germline V gene are MNHEY and SVGAGI. V dropped 6 bases and J dropped 4; count of bases not matched to a gene: 4. The CDR3 totals 15 residues. CDR3 residues: CASSQDRGLTGELFF. The CDR3 bases are TGTGCCAGCAGCCAGGACAGGGGGCTCACCGGGGAGCTGTTTTTT.

This chain uses TRBV9 with TRBJ2-5; the D gene is possibly TRBD1 (6 bases). V shed 0 bases and J shed 2 bases, with 14 bases lying between them. Germline V gene lookup returns CDR1 SGDLS and CDR2 YYNGEE. There are 16 residues in the CDR3. Here the CDR3 DNA reads TGTGCCAGCAGCGTAGGAGGGGGTGGCCGACAAGAGACCCAGTACTTC. It specifies CASSVGGGGRQETQYF.

The V call is TRBV6-5, the J call TRBJ2-7; 8 bases map to TRBD1. This CDR3 is 13 amino acids long. Looked up from germline, CDR1 is MNHEY and CDR2 is SVGAGI. V trimming: 5 bases; J trimming: 7 bases; junction bases outside the gene matches: 7. CDR3 coding DNA: TGTGCCAGCAGTCGAGTCCAGGGGGCTGAGCAGTACTTC. Protein: CASSRVQGAEQYF.

The rearrangement joins TRBV27 to TRBJ1-6; TRBD1 matches at 9 bases. The germline V gene has CDR1 MNHEY and CDR2 SMNVEV (reference sequence). The length of the CDR3 is 14 residues. Trimming took 5 bases from V and 10 from J; bases not matched to a gene: 6. As DNA, the CDR3 is TGTGCCAGCAGTGAGGACAGGGGCTGGTCACCCCTCCACTTT. Residues: CASSEDRGWSPLHF.

The gene calls are TRBV6-1 and TRBJ1-6; D remains unclear. Germline V gene sequence: CDR1 MNHNS, CDR2 SASEGT. Trimming cost V 4 bases and J 5 bases, with 15 bases left between them. The CDR3 is made up of 16 amino acids. CDR3 sequence: CASSVRYGSDNSPLHF. DNA for the CDR3: TGTGCCAGCAGTGTCCGTTACGGGTCAGATAATTCACCCCTCCACTTT.

The chain has TRBV30 and TRBJ2-1; 8 bases agree with TRBD2. Germline values: CDR1 GTSNPN, CDR2 SVGIG (reference sequence). The CDR3 extends over 13 amino acids. V was clipped by 4 bases and J by 7 bases; unmatched bases: 6. The CDR3 sequence: CAWNDGRVNEQFF. In DNA form, the CDR3 reads TGTGCCTGGAACGACGGGAGGGTAAATGAGCAGTTCTTC.

The chain employs TRBV7-2 and TRBJ1-1; no clear D. The CDR3 spans 12 residues. Trimming took 5 bases from V and 0 from J, leaving 4 bases between them. Germline CDR1 SGHTA, CDR2 FQGNSA. For the CDR3, the DNA is TGTGCCAGCAGCCTCTTGAACACTGAAGCTTTCTTT. It is translated as CASSLLNTEAFF.

The chain is built from TRBV5-1 and TRBJ2-5, with 9 bases matching TRBD2. The V segment lost 4 bases and the J segment 3 bases; nucleotides outside the gene matches: 7. The CDR3 runs to 15 residues. From germline, CDR1 is SGHRS and CDR2 YFSETQ. The DNA of the CDR3 is TGCGCCAGCAGCCCACAGACTAGCGGAAAAGAGACCCAGTACTTC. Its translation is CASSPQTSGKETQYF.

The CDR3, as DNA: TGCGCCAGCAGCCACGTACGACTCACCGACAATGAGCAGTTCTTC. Protein sequence: CASSHVRLTDNEQFF. V usage is TRBV4-1 and J usage is TRBJ2-1; D is uncertain. The V gene lost 3 bases and the J gene lost 5 bases, with 14 bases spanning the gap. Germline V gene lookup returns CDR1 MGHRA and CDR2 YSYEKL. This CDR3 is built from 15 residues.

The V and J genes are TRBV15 and TRBJ2-7; tentative D call: TRBD2 (5 bases). V was pared by 0 bases and J by 5 bases, with 11 bases between. Germline CDR1 reads LNHNV; CDR2 reads YYDKDF (reference sequence). The CDR3 contains 14 residues. The CDR3 nucleotides are TGTGCCACCAGCAGAGAAGGTCTACTAGACGAGCAGTACTTC. Its protein product is CATSREGLLDEQYF.

The chain is built from TRBV11-2 and TRBJ2-7; possible D gene TRBD2, 6 bases. The CDR3 totals 14 residues. Germline CDR1 reads SGHAT; CDR2 reads FQNNGV. Trimming took 5 bases from V and 1 from J, leaving 12 bases between them. CDR3 sequence (DNA): TGTGCCAGCAGCCCGGACTACCAGTCCTACGAGCAGTACTTC. It codes for CASSPDYQSYEQYF.

This CDR3 is CASSKTGTVTEAFF. The DNA for the CDR3 is TGTGCCAGCAGTAAGACAGGTACGGTCACTGAAGCTTTCTTT. The chain is built from TRBV6-1 and TRBJ1-1, with D maybe TRBD1 (6 bases). The CDR3 contains 14 residues. CDR1 MNHNS and CDR2 SASEGT come from the germline V gene. V gave up 5 bases and J gave up 4 bases, with 14 bases separating them.

The chain carries TRBV4-2 and TRBJ2-7, with D maybe TRBD2 (6 bases). The CDR3 loop spans 13 amino acids. Germline V gene lookup returns CDR1 LGHNA and CDR2 YNFKEQ. V dropped 10 bases and J dropped 3 bases, with 16 bases sitting between them. CDR3 loop: CATSGGINYEQYF. The CDR3 bases are TGTGCCACTTCTGGCGGGATTAACTACGAGCAGTACTTC.

The chain carries TRBV25-1 and TRBJ2-3; 7 bases are a match to TRBD2. The CDR3 sequence is 11 residues long. CDR1 MGHDK and CDR2 SYGVNS come from the germline V gene. V dropped 5 bases and J dropped 8; count of bases not matched to a gene: 1. The CDR3 nucleotides are TGTGCCAGCAGTTGGGGGGGTACGCAGTATTTT. Translation gives CASSWGGTQYF. The full variable domain, completed using reference TRBV25-1 and TRBJ2-3, is EADIYQTPRYLVIGTGKKITLECSQTMGHDKMYWYQQDPGMELHLIHYSYGVNSTEKGDLSSESTVSRIRTEHFPLTLESARPSHTSQYLCASSWGGTQYFGPGTRLTVL.

The J gene is TRBJ2-5, the V gene TRBV27, with 7 nucleotides matching TRBD2. CDR1 MNHEY and CDR2 SMNVEV come from the germline V gene (reference sequence). The V and J ends lost 6 bases and 7 bases, in that order; junction bases with no gene match: 17. The CDR3 covers 16 residues. The CDR3 sequence: CASSHPSGPNPGTQYF. DNA for the CDR3: TGTGCCAGCAGCCACCCTAGCGGACCTAACCCGGGGACCCAGTACTTC.

This clone was observed a single time. The genes are TRBV4-1 and TRBJ1-1, with TRBD1 as a possible D gene (6 bases). The CDR3 totals 14 residues. V was trimmed by 6 bases and J by 1 base, leaving 12 bases between them. Germline V gene sequence: CDR1 MGHRA, CDR2 YSYEKL. CDR3 in amino acids: CASSQQGKNTEAFF. CDR3 DNA sequence: TGCGCCAGCAGTCAACAGGGTAAGAACACTGAAGCTTTCTTT.

This clone was picked up a small number of times. This chain connects TRBV28 to TRBJ2-7; TRBD1 matches 9 bases. The CDR3 covers 13 residues. The V gene's germline CDR1 is MDHEN and CDR2 SYDVKM. The ends lost 11 bases at V and 2 bases at J; junction bases unmatched: 7. The CDR3 DNA sequence: TGTGCCTCGGGGACAGGGATGCCCTACGAGCAGTACTTC. Translating gives CASGTGMPYEQYF.

In DNA, the CDR3 is TGTGCCAGCAGCGTAGGACTAGCGGGAGAATACGAGCAGTACTTC. It encodes CASSVGLAGEYEQYF. The V and J genes are TRBV9 and TRBJ2-7; 12 nucleotides align to TRBD2. CDR3 length: 15 residues. With 0 bases clipped from V and 4 bases from J, the junction kept 2 bases outside the gene matches. In germline, CDR1 is SGDLS, CDR2 YYNGEE.

V and J are TRBV9 and TRBJ2-1, with TRBD2 matching over 7 bases. This CDR3 has 14 amino acids. Germline V CDR1 and CDR2: SGDLS, YYNGEE. The trim removed 3 bases at V and 0 bases at J, leaving 0 bases unmatched. The CDR3 loop is CASSAGGSYNEQFF. The DNA of the CDR3 is TGTGCCAGCAGCGCGGGAGGCTCCTACAATGAGCAGTTCTTC.

The CDR3 is CASSLVRQGGRSNEQYF. The CDR3 coding sequence is TGTGCCAGCAGTTTAGTCCGACAGGGAGGCCGGTCCAACGAGCAGTACTTC. The rearrangement uses TRBV28 and TRBJ2-7; weak D call: TRBD1 (7 bases). Trimming removed 2 bases from V and 5 bases from J, with 22 bases in between. CDR1 and CDR2 (germline): MDHEN, SYDVKM. The CDR3 loop spans 17 amino acids. The variable domain in full, completed from reference TRBV28 and TRBJ2-7, reads DVKVTQSSRYLVKRTGEKVFLECVQDMDHENMFWYRQDPGLGLRLIYFSYDVKMKEKGDIPEGYSVSREKKERFSLILESASTNQTSMYLCASSLVRQGGRSNEQYFGPGTRLTVT.

This clone appeared a single time. The chain combines TRBV6-5 with TRBJ2-7; 8 bases line up with TRBD1. The germline gives CDR1 MNHEY, CDR2 SVGAGI. V gave up 7 bases and J gave up 3 bases; unmatched junction bases: 11. This CDR3 has 15 amino acids. The CDR3 region has the DNA TGTGCCAGCACCCAAGGAGGGACAGGAGGCTACGAGCAGTACTTC. This gives the protein CASTQGGTGGYEQYF.